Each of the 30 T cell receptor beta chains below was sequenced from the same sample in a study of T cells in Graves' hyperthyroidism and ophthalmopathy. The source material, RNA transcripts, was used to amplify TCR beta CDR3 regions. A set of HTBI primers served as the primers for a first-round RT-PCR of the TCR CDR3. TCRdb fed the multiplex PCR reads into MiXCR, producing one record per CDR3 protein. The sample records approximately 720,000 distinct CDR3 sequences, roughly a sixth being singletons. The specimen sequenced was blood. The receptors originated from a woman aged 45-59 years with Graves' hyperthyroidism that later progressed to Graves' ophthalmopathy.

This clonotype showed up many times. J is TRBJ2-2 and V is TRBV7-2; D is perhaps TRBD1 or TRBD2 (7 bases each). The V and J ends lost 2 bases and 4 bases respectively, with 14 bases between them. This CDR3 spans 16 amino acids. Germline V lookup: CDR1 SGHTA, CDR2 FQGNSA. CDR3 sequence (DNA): TGTGCCAGCAGCTTATCAGGGGGGGCCGGCACCGGGGAGCTGTTTTTT. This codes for CASSLSGGAGTGELFF.

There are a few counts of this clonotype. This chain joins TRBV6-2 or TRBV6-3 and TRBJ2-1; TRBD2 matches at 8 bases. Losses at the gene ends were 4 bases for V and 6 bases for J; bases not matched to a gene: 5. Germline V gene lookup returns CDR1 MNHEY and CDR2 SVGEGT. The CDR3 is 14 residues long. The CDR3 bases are TGTGCCAGCAGTTCCCCCACTAGCGGCAATGAGCAGTTCTTC. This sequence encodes CASSSPTSGNEQFF.

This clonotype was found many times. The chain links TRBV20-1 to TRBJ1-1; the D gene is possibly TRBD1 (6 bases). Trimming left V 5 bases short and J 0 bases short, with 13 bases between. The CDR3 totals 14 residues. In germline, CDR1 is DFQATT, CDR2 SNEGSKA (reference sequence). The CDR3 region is CSAGDIPLNTEAFF. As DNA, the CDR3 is TGCAGTGCTGGGGACATTCCCCTGAACACTGAAGCTTTCTTT.

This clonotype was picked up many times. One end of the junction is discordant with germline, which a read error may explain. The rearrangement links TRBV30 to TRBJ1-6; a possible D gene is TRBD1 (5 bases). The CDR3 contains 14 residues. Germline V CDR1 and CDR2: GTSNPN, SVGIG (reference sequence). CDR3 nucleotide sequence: TGTGCCTGGAGTGTTGGGACCTATGATTCACCCCTCCACTTT. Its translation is CAWSVGTYDSPLHF.

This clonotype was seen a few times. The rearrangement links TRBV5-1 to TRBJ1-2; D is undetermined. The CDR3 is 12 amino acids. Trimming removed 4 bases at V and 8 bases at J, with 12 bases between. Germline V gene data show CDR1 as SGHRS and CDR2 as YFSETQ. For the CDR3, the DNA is TGCGCCAGCAGCCTGACGGAGGGCGGCTACACCTTC. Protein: CASSLTEGGYTF.

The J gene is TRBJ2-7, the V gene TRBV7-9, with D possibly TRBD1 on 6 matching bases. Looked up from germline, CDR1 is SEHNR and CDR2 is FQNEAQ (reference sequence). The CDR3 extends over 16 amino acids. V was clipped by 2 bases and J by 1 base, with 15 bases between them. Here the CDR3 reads CASSLRNRGKSYEQYF. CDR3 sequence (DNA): TGTGCCAGCAGCTTACGGAATAGGGGGAAGTCCTACGAGCAGTACTTC.

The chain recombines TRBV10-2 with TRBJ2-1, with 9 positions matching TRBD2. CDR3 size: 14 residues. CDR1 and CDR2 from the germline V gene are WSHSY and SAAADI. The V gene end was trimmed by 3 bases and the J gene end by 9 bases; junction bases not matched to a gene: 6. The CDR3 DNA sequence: TGCGCCAGCAGTGAATGGCGGGGGGGCCTTGAGCAGTTCTTC. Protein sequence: CASSEWRGGLEQFF.

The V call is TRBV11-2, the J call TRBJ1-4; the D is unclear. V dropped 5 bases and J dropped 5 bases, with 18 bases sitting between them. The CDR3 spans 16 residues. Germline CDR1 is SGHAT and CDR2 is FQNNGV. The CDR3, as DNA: TGTGCCAGCAGCGGACTCCGCGGCGAGAGGAATGAAAAACTGTTTTTT. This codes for CASSGLRGERNEKLFF.

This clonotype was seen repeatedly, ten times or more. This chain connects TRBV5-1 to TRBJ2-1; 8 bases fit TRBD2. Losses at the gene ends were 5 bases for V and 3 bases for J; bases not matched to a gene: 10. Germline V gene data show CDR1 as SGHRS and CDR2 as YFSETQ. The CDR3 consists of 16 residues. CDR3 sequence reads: CASRAVGRGDYNEQFF. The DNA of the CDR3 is TGCGCCAGCAGGGCAGTTGGGCGGGGGGACTACAATGAGCAGTTCTTC. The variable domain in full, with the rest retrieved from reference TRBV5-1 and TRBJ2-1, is KAGVTQTPRYLIKTRGQQVTLSCSPISGHRSVSWYQQTPGQGLQFLFEYFSETQRNKGNFPGRFSGRQFSNSRSEMNVSTLELGDSALYLCASRAVGRGDYNEQFFGPGTRLTVL.

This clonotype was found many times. CDR3 nucleotides: TGTGCCAGCAGTGAAGCGCTCGACGCGGGAAAACTGTTTTTT. Encoded protein: CASSEALDAGKLFF. The V call is TRBV6-1, the J call TRBJ1-4; D is unresolved. CDR1 is MNHNS and CDR2 is SASEGT in the germline V gene. CDR3 length equals 14 residues. Trimming shortened V by 0 bases and J by 10 bases, and 12 bases separated the two germline ends.

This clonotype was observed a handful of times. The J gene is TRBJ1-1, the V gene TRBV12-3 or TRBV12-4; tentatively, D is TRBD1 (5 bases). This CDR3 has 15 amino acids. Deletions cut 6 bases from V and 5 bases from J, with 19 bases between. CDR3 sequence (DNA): TGTGCCAGCAGCCCTGGGGGGGGGATAGGGACTGAAGCTTTCTTT. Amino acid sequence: CASSPGGGIGTEAFF.

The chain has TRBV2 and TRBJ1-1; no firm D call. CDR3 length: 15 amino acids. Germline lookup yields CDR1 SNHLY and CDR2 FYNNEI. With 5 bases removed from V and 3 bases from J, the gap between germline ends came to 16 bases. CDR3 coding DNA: TGTGCCAGCAGTTACTCGAGGAGCCGGTACACTGAAGCTTTCTTT. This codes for CASSYSRSRYTEAFF.

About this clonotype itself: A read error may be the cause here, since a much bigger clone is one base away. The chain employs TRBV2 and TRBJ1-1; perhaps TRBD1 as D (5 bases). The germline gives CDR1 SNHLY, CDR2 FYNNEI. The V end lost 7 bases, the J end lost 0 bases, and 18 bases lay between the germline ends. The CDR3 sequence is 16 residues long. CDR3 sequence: CASTPYPGPMNTEAFF. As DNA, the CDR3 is TGTGCCAGCACCCCATACCCGGGACCGATGAACACTGAAGCTTTCTTT.

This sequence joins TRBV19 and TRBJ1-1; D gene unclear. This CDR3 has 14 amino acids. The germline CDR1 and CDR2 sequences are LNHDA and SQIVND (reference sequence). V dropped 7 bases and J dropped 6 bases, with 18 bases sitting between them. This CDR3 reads CASTSLGRLSEAFF. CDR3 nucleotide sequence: TGTGCCAGTACCTCCCTAGGGAGGTTGTCTGAAGCTTTCTTT.

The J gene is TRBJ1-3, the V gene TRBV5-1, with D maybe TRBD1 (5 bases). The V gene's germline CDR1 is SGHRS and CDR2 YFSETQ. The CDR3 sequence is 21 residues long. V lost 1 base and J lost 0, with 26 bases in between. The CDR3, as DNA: TGCGCCAGCAGCTTGATATCCTCAGGGCCTTGGATTTCCCGCTCTGGAAACACCATATATTTT. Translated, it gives CASSLISSGPWISRSGNTIYF.

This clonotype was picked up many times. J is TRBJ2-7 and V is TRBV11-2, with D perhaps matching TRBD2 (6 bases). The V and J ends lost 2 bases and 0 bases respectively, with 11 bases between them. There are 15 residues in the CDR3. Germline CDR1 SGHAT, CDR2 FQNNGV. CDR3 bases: TGTGCCAGCAGCTTAATCGGGGGTCGCTCCTACGAGCAGTACTTC. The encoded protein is CASSLIGGRSYEQYF.

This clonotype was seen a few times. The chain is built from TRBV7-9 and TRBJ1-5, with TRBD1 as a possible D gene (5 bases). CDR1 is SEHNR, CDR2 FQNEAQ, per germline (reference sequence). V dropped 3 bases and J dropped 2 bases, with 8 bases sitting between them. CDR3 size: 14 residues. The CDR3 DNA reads TGTGCCAGCAGCTTTGGGGGTCGCAATCAGCCCCAGCATTTT. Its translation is CASSFGGRNQPQHF.

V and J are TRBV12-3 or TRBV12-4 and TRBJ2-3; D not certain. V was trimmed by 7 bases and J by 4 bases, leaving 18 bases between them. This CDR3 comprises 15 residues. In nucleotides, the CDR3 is TGTGCCAGCACCTCGTACTCGTCGGGCGCAGATACGCAGTATTTT. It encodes CASTSYSSGADTQYF.

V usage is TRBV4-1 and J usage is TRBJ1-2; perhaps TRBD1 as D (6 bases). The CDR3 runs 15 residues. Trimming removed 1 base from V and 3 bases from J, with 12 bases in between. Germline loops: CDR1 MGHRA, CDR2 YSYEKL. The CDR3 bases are TGCGCCAGCAGCCAAGCCGCAGGGGAGCACTATGGCTACACCTTC. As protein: CASSQAAGEHYGYTF.

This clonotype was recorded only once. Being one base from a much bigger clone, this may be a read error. CDR3 DNA sequence: TGCAGTGCTATATACGAAGCGGGGAGCGGGAATGAGCAGTTCTTC. Its protein product is CSAIYEAGSGNEQFF. The rearrangement uses TRBV20-1 and TRBJ2-1, with 7 bases identical to TRBD2. This CDR3 contains 15 residues. Looked up from germline, CDR1 is DFQATT and CDR2 is SNEGSKA (reference sequence). The V segment lost 4 bases and the J segment 7 bases; nucleotides outside the gene matches: 13.

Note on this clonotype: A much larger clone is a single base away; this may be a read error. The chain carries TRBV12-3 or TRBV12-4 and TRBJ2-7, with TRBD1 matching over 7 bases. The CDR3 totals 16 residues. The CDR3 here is CASSPARDRALYERYF. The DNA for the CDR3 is TGTGCCAGCAGTCCAGCCCGCGACAGGGCTCTCTACGAGCGGTACTTC.

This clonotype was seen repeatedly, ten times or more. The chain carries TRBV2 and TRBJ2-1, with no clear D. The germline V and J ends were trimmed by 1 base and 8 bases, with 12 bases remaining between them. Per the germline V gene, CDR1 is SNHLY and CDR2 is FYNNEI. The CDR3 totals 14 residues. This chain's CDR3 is CASSEDRPPHEQFF. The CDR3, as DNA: TGTGCCAGCAGTGAAGATCGACCGCCGCATGAGCAGTTCTTC. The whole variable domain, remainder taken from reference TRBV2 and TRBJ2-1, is EPEVTQTPSHQVTQMGQEVILRCVPISNHLYFYWYRQILGQKVEFLVSFYNNEISEKSEIFDDQFSVERPDGSNFTLKIRSTKLEDSAMYFCASSEDRPPHEQFFGPGTRLTVL.

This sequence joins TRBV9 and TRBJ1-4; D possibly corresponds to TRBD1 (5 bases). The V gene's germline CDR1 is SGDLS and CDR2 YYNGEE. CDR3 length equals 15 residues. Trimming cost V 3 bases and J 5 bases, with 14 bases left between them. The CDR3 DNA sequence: TGTGCCAGCAGCGATGGGGGGACCGTGAATGAAAAACTGTTTTTT. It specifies CASSDGGTVNEKLFF. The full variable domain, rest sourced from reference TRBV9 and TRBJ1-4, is DSGVTQTPKHLITATGQRVTLRCSPRSGDLSVYWYQQSLDQGLQFLIQYYNGEERAKGNILERFSAQQFPDLHSELNLSSLELGDSALYFCASSDGGTVNEKLFFGSGTQLSVL.

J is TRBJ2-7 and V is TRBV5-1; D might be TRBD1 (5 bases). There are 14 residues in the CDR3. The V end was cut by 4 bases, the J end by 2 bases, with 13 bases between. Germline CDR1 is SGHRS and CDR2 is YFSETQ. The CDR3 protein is CASSREAGPYEQYF. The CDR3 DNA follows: TGCGCCAGCAGCCGAGAGGCAGGGCCCTACGAGCAGTACTTC.

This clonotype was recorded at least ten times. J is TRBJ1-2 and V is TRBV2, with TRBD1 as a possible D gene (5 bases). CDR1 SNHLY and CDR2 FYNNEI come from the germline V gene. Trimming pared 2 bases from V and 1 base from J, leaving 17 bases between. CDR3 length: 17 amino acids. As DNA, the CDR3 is TGTGCCAGCAGTGAACGCGGGGGGAGGGCGAATAACTATGGCTACACCTTC. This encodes CASSERGGRANNYGYTF.

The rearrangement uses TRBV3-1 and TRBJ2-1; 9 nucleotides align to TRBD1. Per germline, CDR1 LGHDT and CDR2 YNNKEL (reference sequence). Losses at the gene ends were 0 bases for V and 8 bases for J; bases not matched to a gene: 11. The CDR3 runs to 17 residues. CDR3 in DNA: TGTGCCAGCAGCCAAGATCATGGGACAGGGTATGAGGATGAGCAGTTCTTC. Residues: CASSQDHGTGYEDEQFF.

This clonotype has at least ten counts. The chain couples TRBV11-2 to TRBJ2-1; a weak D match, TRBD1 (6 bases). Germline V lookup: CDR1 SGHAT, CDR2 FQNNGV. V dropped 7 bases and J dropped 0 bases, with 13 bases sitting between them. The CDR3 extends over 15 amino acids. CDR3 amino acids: CASTIEQGSYNEQFF. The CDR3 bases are TGTGCCAGCACCATTGAACAGGGCTCCTACAATGAGCAGTTCTTC.

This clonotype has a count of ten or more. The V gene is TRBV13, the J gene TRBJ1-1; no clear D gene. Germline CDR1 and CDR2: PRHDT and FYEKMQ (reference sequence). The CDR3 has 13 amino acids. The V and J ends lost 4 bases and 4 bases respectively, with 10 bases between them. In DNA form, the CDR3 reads TGTGCCAGCAGCTCCCCCTGGGGCACTGAAGCTTTCTTT. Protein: CASSSPWGTEAFF.

For the CDR3, the DNA is TGCAGTGCGCCGAGAGGGACTAGCGGGAGAAGCTCCTACGAGCAGTACTTC. It encodes CSAPRGTSGRSSYEQYF. This sequence joins TRBV20-1 and TRBJ2-7; 14 positions agree with TRBD2. The CDR3 is 17 residues long. V gave up 6 bases and J gave up 0 bases; unmatched junction bases: 10. The germline V gene encodes CDR1 DFQATT and CDR2 SNEGSKA (reference sequence).

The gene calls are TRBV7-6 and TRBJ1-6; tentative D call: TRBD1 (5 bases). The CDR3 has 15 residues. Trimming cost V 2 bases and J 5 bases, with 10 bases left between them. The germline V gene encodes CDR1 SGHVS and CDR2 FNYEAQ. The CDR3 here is CASSLLEGNNSPLHF. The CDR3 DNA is TGTGCCAGCAGCTTACTTGAGGGGAATAATTCACCCCTCCACTTT.